The entry below describes one T cell receptor (beta chain). What it binds is not known. The CDR3 length is 15 residues. V lost 3 bases and J lost 3, with 16 bases in between. Germline values: CDR1 SGHDT, CDR2 YYEEEE. The data originate from a study of identical twins. Study conclusions and caveats: Invariant cells of the MAIT and iNKT types might have partly distorted the zero-insertion analyses. Excess sharing by twins proved weaker in beta out-of-frame sequences.

With template switching, a universal primer site was added, and the cDNA carried unique molecular identifiers. One entry per CDR3 protein, called by TCRdb with MiXCR from the 5' RACE reads. The sample lists approximately 690,000 distinct CDR3 sequences, 5.5% to 6.5% occurring once. The receptor was derived from a man aged 18-30 years in good health. The sample consisted of naive T cells sorted from blood. The chain is built from TRBV5-6 and TRBJ2-7, with a weak D call TRBD2 (6 bases). The CDR3 spells CASSSKAGQLYEQYF. The CDR3 bases are TGTGCCAGCAGCTCAAAGGCGGGGCAGCTCTACGAGCAGTACTTC.